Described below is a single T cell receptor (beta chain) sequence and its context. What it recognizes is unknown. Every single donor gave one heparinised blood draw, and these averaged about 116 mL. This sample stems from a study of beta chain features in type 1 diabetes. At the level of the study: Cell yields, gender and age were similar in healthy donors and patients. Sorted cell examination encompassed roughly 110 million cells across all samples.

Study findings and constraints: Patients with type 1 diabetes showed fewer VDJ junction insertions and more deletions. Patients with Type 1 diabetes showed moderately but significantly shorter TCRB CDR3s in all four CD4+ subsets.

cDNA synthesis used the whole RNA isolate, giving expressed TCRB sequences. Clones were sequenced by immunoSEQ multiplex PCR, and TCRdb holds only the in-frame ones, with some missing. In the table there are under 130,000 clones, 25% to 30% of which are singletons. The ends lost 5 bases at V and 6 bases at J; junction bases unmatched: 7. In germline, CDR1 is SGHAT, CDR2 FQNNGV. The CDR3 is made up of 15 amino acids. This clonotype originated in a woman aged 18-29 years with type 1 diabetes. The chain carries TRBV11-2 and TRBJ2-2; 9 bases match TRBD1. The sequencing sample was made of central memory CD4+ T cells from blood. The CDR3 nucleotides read TGTGCCAGCAGCCACAGGGGGCGCGGAGCCGGGGAGCTGTTTTTT. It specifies CASSHRGRGAGELFF.